The 7 T cell receptor beta chains below all came from one sample that was sequenced in a study of breast tumors, draining lymph nodes, adjacent tissues. Breast cancer patients provided tissue from their axillary draining lymph nodes. TCRdb redid the calling of the multiplex PCR reads with MiXCR, one entry per CDR3 protein. The sample yields 150,000 to 200,000 distinct CDR3 sequences, roughly 29% seen once. The specimen sequenced was axillary lymph node tissue. All receptors derive from a female donor with breast cancer. Some clones in this sample may be carry-over from other donors' samples.

At least ten counts were recorded for this clonotype. The chain carries TRBV4-1 and TRBJ1-2, with TRBD1 identical over 8 bases. The germline V gene has CDR1 MGHRA and CDR2 YSYEKL. The CDR3 has 15 residues. The trim removed 4 bases at V and 8 bases at J, leaving 12 bases unmatched. The CDR3 loop reads CASSPDRTGSWGYTF. The CDR3, as DNA: TGCGCCAGCAGCCCGGATAGGACAGGGTCGTGGGGCTACACCTTC.

This clonotype was detected once. An end of the junction differs from the germline gene, which may be a read error. This chain uses TRBV20-1 with TRBJ2-5; D may be TRBD2 (6 bases). Germline values: CDR1 DFQATT, CDR2 SNEGSKA (reference sequence). The CDR3 contains 14 residues. The CDR3 bases are TGCAGCGCTAGAGCCGGAGGGAAGGGCGAGACCCAGTACTTC. Its translation is CSARAGGKGETQYF.

This clonotype was recorded at least ten times. V usage is TRBV20-1 and J usage is TRBJ2-6; 8 nucleotides align to TRBD1. Germline values: CDR1 DFQATT, CDR2 SNEGSKA (reference sequence). V lost 6 bases and J lost 2; bases outside the gene matches: 18. The CDR3 consists of 19 residues. The CDR3 region is CSATVSGGRVFTGANVLTF. In nucleotides, the CDR3 is TGCAGTGCAACCGTTTCAGGGGGCAGAGTTTTCACTGGGGCCAACGTCCTGACTTTC.

The genes are TRBV30 and TRBJ1-3; no firm D call. Germline CDR1 GTSNPN, CDR2 SVGIG (reference sequence). V lost 1 base to trimming and J lost 0 bases, with 4 bases between them. The CDR3 is made up of 13 amino acids. The CDR3 DNA sequence: TGTGCCTGGAGTGGTCGCTCTGGAAACACCATATATTTT. Translating gives CAWSGRSGNTIYF. Full variable domain (rest looked up from reference TRBV30 and TRBJ1-3): SQTIHQWPATLVQPVGSPLSLECTVEGTSNPNLYWYRQAAGRGLQLLFYSVGIGQISSEVPQNLSASRPQDRQFILSSKKLLLSDSGFYLCAWSGRSGNTIYFGEGSWLTVV.

This chain joins TRBV20-1 and TRBJ1-1, with D tentatively TRBD1 (5 bases). Germline values: CDR1 DFQATT, CDR2 SNEGSKA (reference sequence). With 6 bases removed from V and 4 bases from J, the gap between germline ends came to 9 bases. The CDR3 length is 11 residues. This CDR3 reads CSARDGTEAFF. CDR3 in DNA: TGCAGTGCACGGGACGGCACTGAAGCTTTCTTT.

This clonotype was picked up many times. The chain recombines TRBV5-4 with TRBJ2-5, with D unclear. The CDR3 covers 13 residues. Per the germline V gene, CDR1 is SGHNT and CDR2 is YYREEE (reference sequence). V lost 4 bases and J lost 5, with 12 bases in between. The CDR3 spells CASSLNVFETQYF. The CDR3 coding sequence is TGTGCCAGCAGCCTTAACGTCTTCGAGACCCAGTACTTC.

This clonotype was counted at least ten times. This chain joins TRBV12-3 or TRBV12-4 and TRBJ2-2; 7 nucleotides line up with TRBD1. The CDR3 is 15 residues long. The ends lost 5 bases at V and 7 bases at J; junction bases unmatched: 10. CDR3 DNA: TGTGCCAGCAGTCCTTGGGACAGAGGGAACGGGGAGCTGTTTTTT. It encodes CASSPWDRGNGELFF.